These 22 T cell receptor beta chains share one sample of origin, sequenced in a study of blood T cell repertoires in COVID-19. Sequenced by immunoSEQ multiplex PCR; TCRdb stores in-frame clones only, minus some. Of roughly 250,000 clones in the sample, about 89% are singletons; the top ten hold approximately 2%. The sequenced sample was PBMCs or T cells enriched from blood (not recorded which). These receptors originate from a woman between 18 and 29 years old who had recovered from COVID-19.

The chain employs TRBV5-1 and TRBJ2-5; tentatively, D is TRBD2 (5 bases). V was clipped by 1 base and J by 7 bases, with 5 bases between them. Germline V gives CDR1 SGHRS, CDR2 YFSETQ. This CDR3 contains 11 residues. In DNA, the CDR3 is TGCGCCAGCAGCTTGAGCGGGACCCAGTACTTC. The encoded protein is CASSLSGTQYF. The variable domain in full, completed from reference TRBV5-1 and TRBJ2-5, reads KAGVTQTPRYLIKTRGQQVTLSCSPISGHRSVSWYQQTPGQGLQFLFEYFSETQRNKGNFPGRFSGRQFSNSRSEMNVSTLELGDSALYLCASSLSGTQYFGPGTRLLVL.

The V and J genes are TRBV6-5 and TRBJ1-3; D may be TRBD1 (6 bases). The CDR3 covers 14 residues. The ends were cut back, 7 bases at V and 2 bases at J, with 12 bases in the middle. The germline V gene has CDR1 MNHEY and CDR2 SVGAGI. The CDR3 DNA sequence: TGTGCCAGCAAGTCCAGGGGCCCTGGAAACACCATATATTTT. Amino acid sequence: CASKSRGPGNTIYF.

The V gene is TRBV4-3, the J gene TRBJ1-5; D is perhaps TRBD1 (5 bases). V was cut by 4 bases and J by 4 bases, with 11 bases left in between. The CDR3 spans 14 residues. CDR1 LGHNA and CDR2 YSLEER come from the germline V gene. CDR3 sequence reads: CASSLGRGNQPQHF. The CDR3, as DNA: TGCGCCAGCAGCCTCGGACGGGGGAATCAGCCCCAGCATTTT.

This rearrangement joins TRBV7-2 to TRBJ1-1; D unresolved. V was shortened by 1 base and J by 0 bases, with 9 bases between the two germline ends. The CDR3 loop spans 15 amino acids. Germline CDR1 reads SGHTA; CDR2 reads FQGNSA. The CDR3 DNA reads TGTGCCAGCAGCTTAGTTATACTTTTGAACACTGAAGCTTTCTTT. It specifies CASSLVILLNTEAFF.

The gene calls are TRBV28 and TRBJ2-5; D ambiguous. Trimming cost V 5 bases and J 4 bases, with 11 bases left between them. The CDR3 totals 13 residues. Per the germline V gene, CDR1 is MDHEN and CDR2 is SYDVKM. The CDR3: CASSPNYRETQYF. The CDR3 DNA reads as TGTGCCAGCAGTCCCAACTACCGAGAGACCCAGTACTTC.

The chain uses TRBV29-1 and TRBJ1-4; no clear D. The V gene's germline CDR1 is SQVTM and CDR2 ANQGSEA. This CDR3 has 12 residues. Between the trimmed V and J ends, which lost 7 bases and 8 bases, there was a span of 14 bases. CDR3 in DNA: TGCAGCGCCGCTAAGGGAGGGGAAAAACTGTTTTTT. Residues: CSAAKGGEKLFF.

The chain recombines TRBV7-9 with TRBJ1-1; D remains ambiguous. Germline CDR1 reads SEHNR; CDR2 reads FQNEAQ (reference sequence). V dropped 5 bases and J dropped 1 base, with 17 bases sitting between them. The CDR3 length is 16 residues. The CDR3 protein is CASSPLGAPGNTEAFF. DNA for the CDR3: TGTGCCAGCAGCCCCCTGGGAGCCCCCGGGAACACTGAAGCTTTCTTT.

This clone was detected once. This chain joins TRBV14 and TRBJ1-3, with no clear D. Germline CDR1 SGHDN, CDR2 FVKESK. The CDR3 length is 14 residues. V lost 4 bases and J 1 base, leaving 8 bases between the germline ends. For the CDR3, the DNA is TGTGCCAGCAGCCGAGTCCGGTCTGGAAACACCATATATTTT. Residues: CASSRVRSGNTIYF.

This chain joins TRBV6-5 and TRBJ1-6; tentatively, D is TRBD1 (5 bases). Germline assignment: CDR1 MNHEY and CDR2 SVGAGI. With 6 bases removed from V and 9 bases from J, the gap between germline ends came to 12 bases. This CDR3 has 13 amino acids. This CDR3 is CASRSTRVSPLHF. CDR3 sequence (DNA): TGTGCCAGCAGGTCGACCAGGGTTTCACCCCTCCACTTT.

J is TRBJ1-5 and V is TRBV5-1; 8 bases line up with TRBD1. V shed 5 bases and J 0 bases; nucleotides not matched to a gene: 4. The CDR3 sequence is 15 residues long. CDR1 is SGHRS, CDR2 YFSETQ, per germline. CDR3 DNA sequence: TGCGCCAGCAGTCCGACAGGGGATAGCAATCAGCCCCAGCATTTT. Amino acids: CASSPTGDSNQPQHF.

The chain is built from TRBV19 and TRBJ2-1, with a tentative D call TRBD2 (6 bases). This CDR3 region has 14 residues. V lost 6 bases and J 14 bases, leaving 23 bases between the germline ends. The germline V gene has CDR1 LNHDA and CDR2 SQIVND (reference sequence). The CDR3 sequence is CASSPTLTTSGEFF. The CDR3 DNA sequence: TGTGCCAGTAGCCCAACCCTGACCACCTCGGGGGAGTTCTTC. Based on the CDR3 plus reference TRBV19 and TRBJ2-1, the full variable domain is DGGITQSPKYLFRKEGQNVTLSCEQNLNHDAMYWYRQDPGQGLRLIYYSQIVNDFQKGDIAEGYSVSREKKESFPLTVTSAQKNPTAFYLCASSPTLTTSGEFFGPGTRLTVL.

The V gene is TRBV28, the J gene TRBJ1-1; a possible D gene is TRBD1 (5 bases). Germline values: CDR1 MDHEN, CDR2 SYDVKM. Trimming removed 8 bases at V and 12 bases at J, with 22 bases between. CDR3 length: 13 residues. The CDR3, as DNA: TGTGCCAGCTATGACAGAGTCCTGTTCGGAACTTTCTTT. This gives the protein CASYDRVLFGTFF. Together with reference TRBV28 and TRBJ1-1, the CDR3 gives the full variable domain: DVKVTQSSRYLVKRTGEKVFLECVQDMDHENMFWYRQDPGLGLRLIYFSYDVKMKEKGDIPEGYSVSREKKERFSLILESASTNQTSMYLCASYDRVLFGTFFGQGTRLTVV.

This rearrangement joins TRBV2 to TRBJ1-5; no definite D call. Looked up from germline, CDR1 is SNHLY and CDR2 is FYNNEI. CDR3 length: 14 residues. Trimming took 4 bases from V and 0 from J, leaving 7 bases between them. CDR3 nucleotide sequence: TGTGCCAGCAGTGGAGGATATAGCAATCAGCCCCAGCATTTT. Translated, it gives CASSGGYSNQPQHF.

This chain links TRBV7-9 with TRBJ2-3, with 13 bases lining up with TRBD2. CDR3 length: 19 amino acids. Per the germline V gene, CDR1 is SEHNR and CDR2 is FQNEAQ (reference sequence). Trimming cost V 1 base and J 3 bases; bases outside gene matches: 10. CDR3 region: CASSLGTSGGSPRTDTQYF. The CDR3 region has the DNA TGTGCCAGCAGCTTAGGGACTAGCGGGGGATCCCCCCGTACAGATACGCAGTATTTT.

The chain couples TRBV18 to TRBJ2-3; D not certain. Germline lookup yields CDR1 KGHSH and CDR2 LQKENI. Trimming left V 3 bases short and J 1 base short, with 8 bases between. The length of the CDR3 is 14 residues. CDR3 coding DNA: TGTGCCAGCTCACCGGGCACTCGCACAGATACGCAGTATTTT. Translated: CASSPGTRTDTQYF.

The genes are TRBV10-3 and TRBJ1-1, with D possibly being TRBD1 (6 bases). V shed 11 bases and J shed 0 bases, with 16 bases lying between them. CDR3 size: 14 residues. Germline V lookup: CDR1 ENHRY, CDR2 SYGVKD. The CDR3 loop is CASSSGQLNTEAFF. CDR3 nucleotides: TGTGCCTCGTCATCCGGACAGCTGAACACTGAAGCTTTCTTT.

This chain uses TRBV12-3 or TRBV12-4 with TRBJ2-7; 7 bases line up with TRBD2. The CDR3 runs 13 residues. With V trimmed by 2 bases and J by 2 bases, 0 bases remained unmatched. The CDR3 region is CASSLRGAYEQYF. DNA for the CDR3: TGTGCCAGCAGTTTACGGGGGGCCTACGAGCAGTACTTC.

In DNA form, the CDR3 reads TGTGCCATCAGCCGGACAGGGGACGGCCAGCCCCAGCATTTT. As protein: CAISRTGDGQPQHF. V is TRBV10-3 and J is TRBJ1-5, with 9 nucleotides matching TRBD1. The germline V gene has CDR1 ENHRY and CDR2 SYGVKD. V was clipped by 6 bases and J by 7 bases; unmatched bases: 7. The CDR3 totals 14 residues.

This clone was observed once. CDR3 in amino acids: CASSQAQVADTQYF. The CDR3 DNA follows: TGTGCCAGCAGCCAAGCTCAGGTGGCAGATACGCAGTATTTT. The chain combines TRBV3-1 (or the pseudogene TRBV3-2) with TRBJ2-3, with D unclear. The CDR3 spans 14 residues. Germline assignment: CDR1 LGHDT and CDR2 YNNKEL (reference sequence). V lost 1 base and J lost 4, with 9 bases in between.

The gene calls are TRBV28 and TRBJ1-2; D is undetermined. The CDR3 spans 12 residues. The V gene lost 10 bases and the J gene lost 3 bases, with 12 bases spanning the gap. The germline gives CDR1 MDHEN, CDR2 SYDVKM. DNA of the CDR3: TGTGCCATCCAGGAAAAAGACTATGGCTACACCTTC. Its translation is CAIQEKDYGYTF.

The rearrangement links TRBV2 to TRBJ1-2, with 7 bases lining up with TRBD1. The germline V gene has CDR1 SNHLY and CDR2 FYNNEI. This CDR3 comprises 13 residues. J was trimmed by 8 bases and V by 4 bases; bases with no gene match: 7. The CDR3 nucleotides read TGTGCCAGCAGTGTAAGAGGGGGCGAGGGCTACACCTTC. This translates into CASSVRGGEGYTF.

This clone was seen just once. The chain is built from TRBV28 and TRBJ2-5, with 9 positions matching TRBD1. Germline values: CDR1 MDHEN, CDR2 SYDVKM. The V segment lost 2 bases and the J segment 4 bases; nucleotides outside the gene matches: 2. The CDR3 has 14 residues. The CDR3 spells CASSLGGQGETQYF. The CDR3 nucleotides are TGTGCCAGCAGTTTAGGGGGACAGGGAGAGACCCAGTACTTC.